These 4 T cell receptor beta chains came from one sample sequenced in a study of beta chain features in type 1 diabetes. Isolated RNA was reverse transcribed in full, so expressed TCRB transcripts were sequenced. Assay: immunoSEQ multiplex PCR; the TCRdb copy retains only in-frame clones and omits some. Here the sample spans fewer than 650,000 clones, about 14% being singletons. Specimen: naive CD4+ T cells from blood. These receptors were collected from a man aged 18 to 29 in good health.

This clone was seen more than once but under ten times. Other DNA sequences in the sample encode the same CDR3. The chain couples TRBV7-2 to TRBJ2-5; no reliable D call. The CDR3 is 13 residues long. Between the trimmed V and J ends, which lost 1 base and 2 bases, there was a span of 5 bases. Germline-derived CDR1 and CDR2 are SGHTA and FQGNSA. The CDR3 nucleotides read TGTGCCAGCAGCTTAGGCAGACAAGAGACCCAGTACTTC. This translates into CASSLGRQETQYF.

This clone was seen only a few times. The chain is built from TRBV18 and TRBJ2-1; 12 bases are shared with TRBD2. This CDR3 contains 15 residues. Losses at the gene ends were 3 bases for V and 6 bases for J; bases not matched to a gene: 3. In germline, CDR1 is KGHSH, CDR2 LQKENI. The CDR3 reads CASSPTSGSGNEQFF. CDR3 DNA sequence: TGTGCCAGCTCACCGACTAGCGGGAGCGGCAATGAGCAGTTCTTC.

This CDR3 reads CASSFPGGANEQFF. The DNA of the CDR3 is TGTGCCAGCAGTTTCCCCGGGGGCGCGAATGAGCAGTTCTTC. This sequence joins TRBV6-5 and TRBJ2-1, with D perhaps being TRBD1 or TRBD2 (6 bases each). Trimming took off 4 bases at V and 7 bases at J, with 14 bases between the two ends. Germline V gene sequence: CDR1 MNHEY, CDR2 SVGAGI. The CDR3 has 14 amino acids.

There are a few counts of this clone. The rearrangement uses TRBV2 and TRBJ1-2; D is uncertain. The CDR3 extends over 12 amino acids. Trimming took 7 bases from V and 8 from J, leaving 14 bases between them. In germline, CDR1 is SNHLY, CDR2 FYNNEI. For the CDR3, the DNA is TGTGCCAGCAAAGATTATCCCGGAGGCTACACCTTC. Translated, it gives CASKDYPGGYTF. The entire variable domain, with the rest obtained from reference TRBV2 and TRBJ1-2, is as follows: EPEVTQTPSHQVTQMGQEVILRCVPISNHLYFYWYRQILGQKVEFLVSFYNNEISEKSEIFDDQFSVERPDGSNFTLKIRSTKLEDSAMYFCASKDYPGGYTFGSGTRLTVV.